This T cell receptor (beta chain) was observed in a study of blood T cells in healthy people across ages. Study observations and caveats: The unknown donor CMV status may have confounded expanded clonotype changes. With unsorted PBMCs, a conclusive comparison of naive versus antigen-experienced cells was not possible.

PBMCs, at least 7 million per sample, were isolated. Primed by a sample-barcoded 5' primer and a J-beta primer mix, a second PCR proceeded for 7 to 11 cycles. MiXCR, applied by TCRdb to the 5' RACE reads, yields one record per CDR3 protein. The table records under 1,000,000 distinct CDR3 sequences, around 45% of them present only once. The CDR3 runs to 16 residues. The germline CDR1 and CDR2 sequences are WNHNN and SYGVQD (reference sequence). In regard to this clonotype: Its matching antigen is unknown.

Sequencing input: blood. The chain carries TRBV10-1 and TRBJ2-1, with 9 bases lining up with TRBD2. The DNA end is a closer match to TRBJ2-7, so the J assignment may be wrong. This receptor was taken from a man older than 75 in good health. This chain's CDR3 is CASSESASGNYNEQYF. CDR3 DNA sequence: TGCGCCAGCAGTGAGTCGGCTAGCGGGAACTACAATGAGCAGTACTTC.